The rows below give T cell receptor beta chains drawn from one sample of a study of shared clonotypes between healthy human individuals. The table came from immunoSEQ multiplex PCR; TCRdb's copy has only in-frame clones and leaves some out. The table has roughly 650,000 clones, approximately 96% seen once; the top ten hold about 0.12%. Sequencing was done on a sample of naive CD8+ T cells sorted from blood. The receptors originated from a woman aged 25 to 39 in good health. The CDR3 runs from the conserved cysteine through the conserved F or W. The D gene is left open where the match is weak. Clone size is stated in some rows and not others, as once, few, many or a class when expanded.

v_gene: TRBV27
j_gene: TRBJ2-1
abundance: .
d_gene: .
CDR3aa: CASRRAFPDYNEQFF
CDR3nt: TGTGCCAGCAGGAGAGCCTTCCCGGATTACAATGAGCAGTTCTTC

v_gene: TRBV6-5
j_gene: TRBJ2-3
abundance: .
d_gene: TRBD2
CDR3aa: CASSYGTTATDTQYF
CDR3nt: TGTGCCAGCAGTTACGGGACTACAGCCACAGATACGCAGTATTTT

v_gene: TRBV28
j_gene: TRBJ2-2
abundance: .
d_gene: .
CDR3aa: CASSFVGNPTGELFF
CDR3nt: TGTGCCAGCAGTTTCGTGGGGAACCCCACCGGGGAGCTGTTTTTT

v_gene: TRBV25-1
j_gene: TRBJ2-2
abundance: .
d_gene: TRBD1
CDR3aa: CASRGQGAPPTGELFF
CDR3nt: TGTGCCAGCAGGGGACAGGGGGCGCCTCCCACCGGGGAGCTGTTTTTT

v_gene: TRBV5-6
j_gene: TRBJ1-1
abundance: .
d_gene: .
CDR3aa: CASRTTQNTEAFF
CDR3nt: TGTGCCAGTCGGACAACACAGAACACTGAAGCTTTCTTT

v_gene: TRBV27
j_gene: TRBJ2-1
abundance: .
d_gene: .
CDR3aa: CASSLEMGGGEQFF
CDR3nt: TGTGCCAGCAGTTTGGAGATGGGGGGCGGGGAGCAGTTCTTC

v_gene: TRBV19
j_gene: TRBJ1-1
abundance: .
d_gene: .
CDR3aa: CASSIAASPDDISAFF
CDR3nt: TGTGCCAGTAGTATAGCCGCCTCCCCCGACGATATCTCAGCTTTCTTT

v_gene: TRBV6-5
j_gene: TRBJ2-3
abundance: .
d_gene: .
CDR3aa: CASSYGFGLVTDTQYF
CDR3nt: TGTGCCAGCAGTTACGGGTTTGGGCTAGTAACAGATACGCAGTATTTT

v_gene: TRBV5-8
j_gene: TRBJ2-3
abundance: once
d_gene: .
CDR3aa: CASSLWTRADTQYF
CDR3nt: TGTGCCAGCAGCTTGTGGACTCGAGCAGATACGCAGTATTTT

v_gene: TRBV2
j_gene: TRBJ2-7
abundance: .
d_gene: .
CDR3aa: CATEDGSYEQYF
CDR3nt: TGTGCCACCGAGGACGGCTCCTACGAGCAGTACTTC

v_gene: TRBV7-3
j_gene: TRBJ1-2
abundance: once
d_gene: TRBD1
CDR3aa: CASSLRRGTESGYTF
CDR3nt: TGTGCCAGCAGCTTAAGAAGGGGGACAGAATCAGGCTACACCTTC

v_gene: TRBV28
j_gene: TRBJ1-5
abundance: .
d_gene: .
CDR3aa: CATSGRVQPQHF
CDR3nt: TGTGCCACCTCAGGACGTGTACAGCCCCAGCATTTT

v_gene: TRBV7-9
j_gene: TRBJ2-7
abundance: .
d_gene: .
CDR3aa: CASSTPGTAYEQYF
CDR3nt: TGTGCCAGCAGCACCCCCGGGACCGCCTACGAGCAGTACTTC

v_gene: TRBV27
j_gene: TRBJ1-6
abundance: .
d_gene: .
CDR3aa: CASRDGIPYSPLHF
CDR3nt: TGTGCCAGCAGAGACGGGATACCTTACTCACCCCTCCACTTT

v_gene: TRBV5-6
j_gene: TRBJ2-2
abundance: .
d_gene: .
CDR3aa: CASSLARSLGNTGELFF
CDR3nt: TGTGCCAGCAGCTTGGCCAGGTCCCTCGGGAACACCGGGGAGCTGTTTTTT

v_gene: TRBV9
j_gene: TRBJ1-5
abundance: .
d_gene: .
CDR3aa: CASSEGVTDNQPQHF
CDR3nt: TGTGCCAGCAGCGAGGGAGTAACTGACAATCAGCCCCAGCATTTT

v_gene: TRBV29-1
j_gene: TRBJ2-2
abundance: .
d_gene: .
CDR3aa: CSVPLPNTGELFF
CDR3nt: TGCAGCGTTCCCCTACCGAACACCGGGGAGCTGTTTTTT

v_gene: TRBV29-1
j_gene: TRBJ2-7
abundance: .
d_gene: .
CDR3aa: CSVGAPQEQYF
CDR3nt: TGCAGCGTTGGGGCACCCCAGGAGCAGTACTTC

v_gene: TRBV28
j_gene: TRBJ1-5
abundance: .
d_gene: .
CDR3aa: CASLVGGRSQPQHF
CDR3nt: TGTGCCAGCTTAGTCGGGGGGCGCAGTCAGCCCCAGCATTTT

v_gene: TRBV7-6
j_gene: TRBJ2-6
abundance: .
d_gene: .
CDR3aa: CASSLDDGGPSGANVLTF
CDR3nt: TGTGCCAGCAGCTTGGATGACGGGGGTCCCTCTGGGGCCAACGTCCTGACTTTC

v_gene: TRBV11-2
j_gene: TRBJ2-7
abundance: .
d_gene: .
CDR3aa: CASSLGAGSSYEQYF
CDR3nt: TGTGCCAGCAGCTTAGGTGCAGGGAGCTCCTACGAGCAGTACTTC

v_gene: TRBV19
j_gene: TRBJ1-2
abundance: .
d_gene: TRBD1
CDR3aa: CASSFWTGVNYGYTF
CDR3nt: TGTGCCAGTAGTTTTTGGACAGGGGTGAACTATGGCTACACCTTC